This T cell receptor beta chain derives from a study of CD8+CD57+ T cells in acquired aplastic anemia. Both TCR beta VDJ combination and CDR3 sequence profiling were carried out. Genomic DNA was the template for this profiling. TCRdb analysed the reads with MiXCR anew, one entry per CDR3 protein. This repertoire shows hundreds of thousands of distinct CDR3 sequences, roughly 34% found once; its top ten account for 0.7% to 1%. The V gene's germline CDR1 is SQVTM and CDR2 ANQGSEA. The CDR3 runs 13 residues. The V end was cut by 4 bases, the J end by 8 bases, with 17 bases between. Those patients picked for sequencing had displayed CD8+CD57+ cell expansion on flow cytometry.

The TCR comes from a human donor with aplastic anemia. The sample taken for sequencing was sorted CD4+, CD8+, or CD8+CD57+ T cells (not recorded which) from PBMCs. The chain links TRBV29-1 to TRBJ1-2; a weak D match, TRBD1 (5 bases). CDR3 region: CSVGGAREYGYTF. CDR3 nucleotides: TGCAGCGTTGGAGGGGCAAGGGAATACGGCTACACCTTC.